The clone carrying this T cell receptor (beta chain) rates as medium-sized (0.01 to 0.1%). Its antigen is currently unknown. Amplification targeted TCR beta CDR3 regions from RNA transcripts. The HTBI set primed first-round TCR CDR3 RT-PCR. TCRdb reprocessed the multiplex PCR reads via MiXCR and lists one record per CDR3 protein. Of around 35,000 distinct CDR3 sequences listed, roughly 52% were seen once; the top ten hold 15% to 20%. This sample is part of a study of T cells in Graves' hyperthyroidism and ophthalmopathy. Overall study: Pretreatment peripheral blood was obtained at initial diagnosis. Findings of the study overall: Blood also showed most of the thyroid clonotypes that were expanded above 0.001. Ophthalmopathy was model-predicted a median about six months pre-onset. A model using 13 V-J features told ophthalmopathy apart from stable hyperthyroidism.

CDR3 length: 11 amino acids. The germline V gene has CDR1 SQVTM and CDR2 ANQGSEA. V was clipped by 6 bases and J by 3 bases, with 9 bases between them. The sample comprised blood. This clonotype was obtained from a man between 35 and 55 years old with Graves' ophthalmopathy. The V and J genes are TRBV29-1 and TRBJ2-7; D remains ambiguous. The CDR3 region has the DNA TGCAGCGTGAACTTAGGCTACGAGCAGTACTTC. Translated: CSVNLGYEQYF.